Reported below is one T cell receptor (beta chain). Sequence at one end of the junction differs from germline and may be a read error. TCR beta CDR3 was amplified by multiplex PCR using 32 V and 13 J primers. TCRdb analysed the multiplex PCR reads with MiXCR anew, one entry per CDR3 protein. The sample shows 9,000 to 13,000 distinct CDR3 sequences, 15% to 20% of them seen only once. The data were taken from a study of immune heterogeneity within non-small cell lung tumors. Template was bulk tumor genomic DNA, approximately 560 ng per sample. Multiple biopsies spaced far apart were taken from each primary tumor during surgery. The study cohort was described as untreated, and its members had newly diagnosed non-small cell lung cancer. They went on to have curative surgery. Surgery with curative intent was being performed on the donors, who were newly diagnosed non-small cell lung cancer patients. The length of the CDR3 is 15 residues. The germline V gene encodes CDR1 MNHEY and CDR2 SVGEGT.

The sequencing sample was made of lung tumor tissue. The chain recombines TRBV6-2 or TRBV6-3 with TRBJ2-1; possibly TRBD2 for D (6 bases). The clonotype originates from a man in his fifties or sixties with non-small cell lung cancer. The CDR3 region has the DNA TGTGCCAGCAGGCGAGCGGGCCTCTCCTACAATGAGCAGTTGTTC. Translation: CASRRAGLSYNEQLF.